One sample yielded the 5 T cell receptor beta chains listed below, sequenced in a study of cytomegalovirus exposure and HLA in healthy donors. Amplification used 60 Vbeta primers and 13 Jbeta primers. Profiling relied on immunoSEQ multiplex PCR, and the TCRdb table lists in-frame clones only, not all of them. The data contain 90,000 or so clones, around four fifths of them seen just once; the ten biggest clones take up about 3.7%. Sequencing was done on a sample of PBMCs. These receptors originate from a man younger than 45 in good health and CMV-seropositive.

The chain couples TRBV13 to TRBJ2-7, with D possibly being TRBD1 (6 bases). This CDR3 has 15 residues. Trimming shortened V by 3 bases and J by 2 bases, and 14 bases separated the two germline ends. Germline V gene lookup returns CDR1 PRHDT and CDR2 FYEKMQ (reference sequence). The CDR3 sequence is CASSFPWQGPYEQYF. The CDR3 region has the DNA TGTGCCAGCAGCTTCCCGTGGCAGGGGCCCTACGAGCAGTACTTC.

In its sample, this clone was seen once. The chain is built from TRBV29-1 and TRBJ2-2, with a weak D call TRBD2 (5 bases). Trimming removed 7 bases at V and 0 bases at J, with 12 bases between. Germline-derived CDR1 and CDR2 are SQVTM and ANQGSEA. The CDR3 loop spans 14 amino acids. The DNA of the CDR3 is TGCAGCGCCCGGGGAGCTTCGAACACCGGGGAGCTGTTTTTT. Translating it yields CSARGASNTGELFF.

This sequence joins TRBV28 and TRBJ2-3, with 9 bases matching TRBD2. Germline V CDR1 and CDR2: MDHEN, SYDVKM. V shed 3 bases, J shed 2 bases, and the junction held 6 bases outside the gene matches. This CDR3 contains 16 residues. CDR3: CASSFVSGGPTDTQYF. The CDR3 DNA follows: TGTGCCAGCAGTTTTGTTAGCGGGGGCCCCACAGATACGCAGTATTTT.

This chain connects TRBV4-3 to TRBJ2-5; the match to TRBD2 covers 9 bases. The germline CDR1 and CDR2 sequences are LGHNA and YSLEER. The junction had 10 bases not matched to a gene; V was cut back by 6 bases and J by 5 bases. The CDR3 extends over 15 amino acids. Written as DNA, the CDR3 is TGCGCCAGCAGTCCTATAGCGGGAGAGGTGGAGACCCAGTACTTC. Translation: CASSPIAGEVETQYF.

This chain links TRBV28 with TRBJ2-6; the match to TRBD2 covers 9 bases. CDR1 and CDR2 from the germline V gene are MDHEN and SYDVKM. V trimming: 6 bases; J trimming: 0 bases; junction bases outside the gene matches: 6. This CDR3 is built from 17 residues. The CDR3: CASSRTSVRSGANVLTF. The CDR3 nucleotides read TGTGCCAGCAGCCGGACTAGCGTCCGCTCTGGGGCCAACGTCCTGACTTTC.